A selection of T cell receptor beta chains follows, all from one sample in a study of blood T cells in healthy people across ages. In TCRdb, the 5' RACE reads were re-called with MiXCR into one record per CDR3 protein. The sample contains roughly 1,300,000 distinct CDR3 sequences, around 59% of which appear only once. The source material was blood. Receptors were obtained from a man aged 18-30 years in good health. Both conserved end residues are part of each CDR3. Each record gives: D gene, clone size, J gene, V gene, CDR3 length, CDR3 protein, CDR3 DNA. A D gene is named only where the DNA matches it firmly. The size of a clone is reported for some rows only, either as once, few or many, or as a class for expanded clones.

D: TRBD1; size: NA; J: TRBJ2-2; V: TRBV6-5; length: 13; CDR3: CASSKTGSGELFF; DNA: TGTGCCAGCAGCAAGACAGGGTCCGGGGAGCTGTTTTTT
D: NA; size: many; J: TRBJ2-7; V: TRBV4-2; length: 15; CDR3: CASSQDRGDSYEQYF; DNA: TGTGCCAGCAGCCAAGACAGGGGGGACTCCTACGAGCAGTACTTC
D: NA; size: few; J: TRBJ2-2; V: TRBV12-3/TRBV12-4; length: 15; CDR3: CASSLTAGRTGELFF; DNA: TGTGCCAGCAGTTTAACGGCAGGGCGGACCGGGGAGCTGTTTTTT
D: NA; size: NA; J: TRBJ1-4; V: TRBV20-1; length: 15; CDR3: CSAVLLIATNEKLFF; DNA: TGCAGTGCTGTCCTACTGATTGCAACTAATGAAAAACTGTTTTTT
D: TRBD2; size: NA; J: TRBJ2-5; V: TRBV4-1; length: 16; CDR3: CASSQDGGVWWETQYF; DNA: TGCGCCAGCAGCCAAGATGGGGGGGTTTGGTGGGAGACCCAGTACTTC
D: NA; size: NA; J: TRBJ2-3; V: TRBV27; length: 13; CDR3: CASSLGSQDTQYF; DNA: TGTGCCAGCAGTTTGGGCTCCCAAGATACGCAGTATTTT
D: TRBD2; size: few; J: TRBJ2-3; V: TRBV18; length: 15; CDR3: CASSQAGGSTDTQYF; DNA: TGTGCCAGCTCACAGGCGGGGGGAAGCACAGATACGCAGTATTTT
D: NA; size: NA; J: TRBJ2-7; V: TRBV12-3/TRBV12-4; length: 14; CDR3: CASTPGADFYEQYF; DNA: TGTGCCAGCACCCCTGGGGCAGATTTCTACGAGCAGTACTTC
D: NA; size: NA; J: TRBJ2-1; V: TRBV20-1; length: 12; CDR3: CSSGGDYNEQFF; DNA: TGCAGTTCAGGCGGAGATTACAATGAGCAGTTCTTC
D: NA; size: NA; J: TRBJ2-7; V: TRBV20-1; length: 14; CDR3: CSANKRQDPYEQYF; DNA: TGCAGTGCCAACAAGAGACAGGATCCCTACGAGCAGTACTTC
D: NA; size: NA; J: TRBJ2-2; V: TRBV4-1; length: 15; CDR3: CASSHGPGNTGELFF; DNA: TGCGCCAGCAGCCACGGCCCGGGAAACACCGGGGAGCTGTTTTTT
D: NA; size: few; J: TRBJ2-1; V: TRBV27; length: 15; CDR3: CASNWVGGYYNEQFF; DNA: TGTGCCAGCAACTGGGTTGGAGGGTATTACAATGAGCAGTTCTTC
D: TRBD2; size: few; J: TRBJ2-3; V: TRBV5-1; length: 18; CDR3: CASSLETSGYYSTDTQYF; DNA: TGCGCCAGCAGCTTGGAAACTAGCGGGTACTATAGCACAGATACGCAGTATTTT
D: TRBD1; size: NA; J: TRBJ1-2; V: TRBV6-1; length: 16; CDR3: CASSSPGQGFRYGYTF; DNA: TGTGCCAGCAGTAGTCCGGGACAGGGGTTTCGCTATGGCTACACCTTC
D: NA; size: NA; J: TRBJ2-3; V: TRBV12-3/TRBV12-4; length: 14; CDR3: CASSLQTMADTQYF; DNA: TGTGCCAGCAGTTTACAGACTATGGCAGATACGCAGTATTTT
D: TRBD2; size: NA; J: TRBJ2-7; V: TRBV20-1; length: 16; CDR3: CSALDWTSGRDYEQYF; DNA: TGCAGTGCTCTCGACTGGACTAGCGGGCGCGACTACGAGCAGTACTTC
D: TRBD1; size: NA; J: TRBJ2-6; V: TRBV5-1; length: 16; CDR3: CASSWGQGLGANVLTF; DNA: TGCGCCAGCAGCTGGGGACAGGGCTTAGGGGCCAACGTCCTGACTTTC
D: NA; size: NA; J: TRBJ2-1; V: TRBV11-2; length: 17; CDR3: CASSLEGPGSGNNEQFF; DNA: TGTGCCAGCAGCTTAGAAGGCCCTGGTAGTGGGAACAATGAGCAGTTCTTC
D: NA; size: NA; J: TRBJ2-7; V: TRBV29-1; length: 11; CDR3: CSAENYYEQYF; DNA: TGCAGCGCCGAGAACTACTACGAGCAGTACTTC
D: NA; size: NA; J: TRBJ2-1; V: TRBV10-3; length: 14; CDR3: CAISTPLGGNEQFF; DNA: TGTGCCATCAGTACCCCTTTGGGTGGCAATGAGCAGTTCTTC
D: TRBD1; size: NA; J: TRBJ1-1; V: TRBV25-1; length: 14; CDR3: CASSEPERGPEAFF; DNA: TGTGCCAGCAGTGAACCCGAGAGGGGGCCTGAAGCTTTCTTT
D: TRBD1; size: NA; J: TRBJ2-1; V: TRBV7-9; length: 16; CDR3: CASSPTPGQGKGEQFF; DNA: TGTGCCAGCAGTCCCACTCCGGGACAGGGTAAGGGTGAGCAGTTCTTC
D: NA; size: once; J: TRBJ2-4; V: TRBV24-1; length: 15; CDR3: CATSDVGSGENIQYF; DNA: TGTGCCACCAGTGATGTTGGGTCGGGGGAAAACATTCAGTACTTC